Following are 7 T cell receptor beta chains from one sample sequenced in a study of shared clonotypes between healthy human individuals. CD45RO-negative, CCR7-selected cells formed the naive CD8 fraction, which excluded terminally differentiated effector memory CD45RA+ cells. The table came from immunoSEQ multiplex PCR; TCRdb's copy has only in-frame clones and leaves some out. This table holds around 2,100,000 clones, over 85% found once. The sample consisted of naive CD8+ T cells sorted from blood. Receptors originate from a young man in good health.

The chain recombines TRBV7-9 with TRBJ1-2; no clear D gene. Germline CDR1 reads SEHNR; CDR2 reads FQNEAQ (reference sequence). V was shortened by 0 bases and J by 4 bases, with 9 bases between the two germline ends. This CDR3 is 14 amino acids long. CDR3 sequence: CASSLALGGYGYTF. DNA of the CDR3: TGTGCCAGCAGCTTAGCCCTGGGAGGCTATGGCTACACCTTC.

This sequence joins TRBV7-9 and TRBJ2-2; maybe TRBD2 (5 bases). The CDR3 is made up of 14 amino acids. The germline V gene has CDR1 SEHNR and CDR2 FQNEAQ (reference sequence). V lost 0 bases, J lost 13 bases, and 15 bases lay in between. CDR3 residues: CASSLAVMLGGLFF. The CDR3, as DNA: TGTGCCAGCAGCTTAGCCGTAATGCTCGGAGGGCTGTTTTTT.

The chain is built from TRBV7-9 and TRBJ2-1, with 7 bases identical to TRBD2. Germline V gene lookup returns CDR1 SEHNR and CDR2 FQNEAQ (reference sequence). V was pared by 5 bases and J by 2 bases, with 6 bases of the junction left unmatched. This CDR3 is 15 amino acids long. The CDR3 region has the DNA TGTGCCAGCAGCGACGCTGGGGGGGCCTACAATGAGCAGTTCTTC. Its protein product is CASSDAGGAYNEQFF. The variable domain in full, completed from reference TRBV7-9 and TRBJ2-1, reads DTGVSQNPRHKITKRGQNVTFRCDPISEHNRLYWYRQTLGQGPEFLTYFQNEAQLEKSRLLSDRFSAERPKGSFSTLEIQRTEQGDSAMYLCASSDAGGAYNEQFFGPGTRLTVL.

The CDR3 DNA reads TGCGCCAGCAGCCACAGGACCGGACGCCACGATAATCATGGCTACACCTTC. Translating it yields CASSHRTGRHDNHGYTF. The chain has TRBV4-1 and TRBJ1-2; no clear D gene. The CDR3 is 17 amino acids. Trimming took 3 bases from V and 6 from J, leaving 23 bases between them. CDR1 and CDR2 from the germline V gene are MGHRA and YSYEKL.

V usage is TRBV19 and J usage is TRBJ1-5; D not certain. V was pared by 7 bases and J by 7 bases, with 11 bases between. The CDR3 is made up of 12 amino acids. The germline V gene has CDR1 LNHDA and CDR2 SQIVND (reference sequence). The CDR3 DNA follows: TGTGCCAGTACTAATCTCGGACAGCCCCAGCATTTT. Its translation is CASTNLGQPQHF.

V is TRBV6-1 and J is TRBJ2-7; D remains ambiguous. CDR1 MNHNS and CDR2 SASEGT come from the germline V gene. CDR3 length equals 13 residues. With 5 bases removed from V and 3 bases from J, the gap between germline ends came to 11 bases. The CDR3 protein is CASSHFKGYEQYF. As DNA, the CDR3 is TGTGCCAGCAGTCACTTTAAGGGCTACGAGCAGTACTTC.

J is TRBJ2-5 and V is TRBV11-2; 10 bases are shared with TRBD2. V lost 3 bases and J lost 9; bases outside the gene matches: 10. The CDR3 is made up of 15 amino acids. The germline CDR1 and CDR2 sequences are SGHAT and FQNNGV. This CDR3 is CASSFGSGGSEAQYF. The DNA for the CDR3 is TGTGCCAGCAGCTTCGGTAGCGGGGGGTCTGAGGCCCAGTACTTC.